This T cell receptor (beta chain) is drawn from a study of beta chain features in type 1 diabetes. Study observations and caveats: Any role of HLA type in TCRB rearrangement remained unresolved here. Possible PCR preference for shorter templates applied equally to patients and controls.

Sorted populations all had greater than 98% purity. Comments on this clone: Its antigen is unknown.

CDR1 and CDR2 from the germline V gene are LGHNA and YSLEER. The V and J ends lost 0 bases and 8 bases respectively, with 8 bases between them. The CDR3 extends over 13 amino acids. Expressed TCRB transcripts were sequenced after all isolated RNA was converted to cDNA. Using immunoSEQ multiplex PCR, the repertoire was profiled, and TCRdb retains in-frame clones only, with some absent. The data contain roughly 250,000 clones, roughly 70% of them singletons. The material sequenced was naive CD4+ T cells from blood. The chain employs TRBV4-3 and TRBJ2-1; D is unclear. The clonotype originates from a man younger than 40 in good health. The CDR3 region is CASSQDRGHEQFF. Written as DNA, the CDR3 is TGCGCCAGCAGCCAAGATAGAGGCCATGAGCAGTTCTTC.